This TCR beta chain comes out of a study of T-cell memory formation after mild COVID-19. Of note for this clonotype: What it recognizes is unknown.

V shed 4 bases, J shed 6 bases, and the junction held 9 bases outside the gene matches. The CDR3 contains 16 residues. Germline CDR1 SGHRS, CDR2 YFSETQ. MiXCR was run by TCRdb on the 5' RACE reads, yielding one entry per CDR3 protein. The data contain under 450,000 distinct CDR3 sequences, approximately 22% of them seen just once; the ten biggest clones take up 20% to 25%. General observations from the study: Prior to infection, memory already included some responding clones, suggesting cross-reactive memory joined.

Material for sequencing was PBMCs or a T cell subset sorted from them (not recorded which). The chain has TRBV5-1 and TRBJ2-3, with 12 positions matching TRBD2. This receptor was taken from a young man who had mild COVID-19 (a few samples of this study predate the infection). Cell type and time point are not known. The CDR3 DNA reads as TGCGCCAGCAGCCTACTAGCGGGGGGACAGGCGGATACGCAGTATTTT. As protein: CASSLLAGGQADTQYF.